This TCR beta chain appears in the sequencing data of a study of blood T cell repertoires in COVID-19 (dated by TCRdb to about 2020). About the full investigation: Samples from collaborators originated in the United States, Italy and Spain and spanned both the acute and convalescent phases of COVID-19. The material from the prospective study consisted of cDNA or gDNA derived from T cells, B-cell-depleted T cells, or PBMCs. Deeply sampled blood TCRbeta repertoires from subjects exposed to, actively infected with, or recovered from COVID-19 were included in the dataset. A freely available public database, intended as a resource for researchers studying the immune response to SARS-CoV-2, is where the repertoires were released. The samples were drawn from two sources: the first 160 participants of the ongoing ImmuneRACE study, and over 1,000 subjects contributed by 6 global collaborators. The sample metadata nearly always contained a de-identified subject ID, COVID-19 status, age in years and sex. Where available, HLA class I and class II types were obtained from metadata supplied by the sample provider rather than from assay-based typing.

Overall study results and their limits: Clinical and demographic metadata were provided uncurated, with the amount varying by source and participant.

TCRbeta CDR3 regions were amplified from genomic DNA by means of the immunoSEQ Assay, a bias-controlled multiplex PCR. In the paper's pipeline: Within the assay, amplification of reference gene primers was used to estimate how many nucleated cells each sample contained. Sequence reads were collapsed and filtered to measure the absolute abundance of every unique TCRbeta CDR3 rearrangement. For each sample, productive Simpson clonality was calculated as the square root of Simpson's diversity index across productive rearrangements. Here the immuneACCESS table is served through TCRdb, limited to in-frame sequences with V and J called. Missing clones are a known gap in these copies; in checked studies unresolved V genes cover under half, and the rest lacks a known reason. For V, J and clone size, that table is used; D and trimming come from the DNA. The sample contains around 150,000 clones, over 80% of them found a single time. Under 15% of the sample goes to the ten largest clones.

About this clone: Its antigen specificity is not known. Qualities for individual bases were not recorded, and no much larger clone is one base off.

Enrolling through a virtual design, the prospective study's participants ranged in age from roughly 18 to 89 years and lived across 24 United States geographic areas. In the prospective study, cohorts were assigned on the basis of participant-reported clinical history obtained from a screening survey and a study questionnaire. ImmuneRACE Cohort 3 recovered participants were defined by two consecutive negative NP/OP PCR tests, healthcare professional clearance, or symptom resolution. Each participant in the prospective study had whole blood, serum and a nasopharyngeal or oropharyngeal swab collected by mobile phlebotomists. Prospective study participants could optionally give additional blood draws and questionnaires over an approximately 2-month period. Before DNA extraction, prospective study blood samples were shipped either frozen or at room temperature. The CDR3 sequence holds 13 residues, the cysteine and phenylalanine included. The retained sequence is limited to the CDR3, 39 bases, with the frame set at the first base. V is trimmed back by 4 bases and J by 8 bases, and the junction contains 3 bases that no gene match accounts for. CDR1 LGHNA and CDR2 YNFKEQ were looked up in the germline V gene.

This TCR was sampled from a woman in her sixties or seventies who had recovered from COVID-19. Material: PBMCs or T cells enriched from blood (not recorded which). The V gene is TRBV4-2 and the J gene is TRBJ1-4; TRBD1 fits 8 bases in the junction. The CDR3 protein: CASSPDRVEKLFF. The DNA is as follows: TGTGCCAGCAGCCCGGACAGGGTAGAAAAACTGTTTTTT.